This T cell receptor (beta chain) emerged from a study of vaccination and CD4 T cells after COVID-19. Documented treatment: roughly 10-day PBMC culture with coronavirus spike peptide pools or control peptides (ViraFEST assay). Antigen-specific T cells were expanded with peptide pools by ViraFEST, and TCRs were then sequenced. After being plated at under 2.5 million per well, PBMCs were cultured with about 10 IU/ml IL-2 and 10 ug/ml peptide pools. Overall study results and limits: Among those convalescent, a median around 89% of reactive clones emerged solely post-vaccination.

Sequencing of DNA taken from cultured CD4+ T cells relied on the Oncomine TCR Beta short-read assay. One entry per CDR3 protein, called by TCRdb with MiXCR from the PCR reads. The data hold roughly 16,000 distinct CDR3 sequences, with about 44% observed a single time. A note on this clonotype: What it binds is unknown.

CDR1 is MDHEN, CDR2 SYDVKM, per germline. This CDR3 comprises 12 residues. Trimming cost V 6 bases and J 7 bases, with 12 bases left between them. The sample consisted of CD4+ T cells from blood, cultured in vitro. The sequence was obtained from a human donor who had recovered from COVID-19. The chain recombines TRBV28 with TRBJ1-1; tentative D call: TRBD1 (5 bases). This CDR3 reads CASRTPGREAFF. The CDR3 DNA sequence: TGTGCCAGCAGGACCCCGGGACGTGAAGCTTTCTTT. Drawing the rest from reference TRBV28 and TRBJ1-1, the complete variable domain is DVKVTQSSRYLVKRTGEKVFLECVQDMDHENMFWYRQDPGLGLRLIYFSYDVKMKEKGDIPEGYSVSREKKERFSLILESASTNQTSMYLCASRTPGREAFFGQGTRLTVV.